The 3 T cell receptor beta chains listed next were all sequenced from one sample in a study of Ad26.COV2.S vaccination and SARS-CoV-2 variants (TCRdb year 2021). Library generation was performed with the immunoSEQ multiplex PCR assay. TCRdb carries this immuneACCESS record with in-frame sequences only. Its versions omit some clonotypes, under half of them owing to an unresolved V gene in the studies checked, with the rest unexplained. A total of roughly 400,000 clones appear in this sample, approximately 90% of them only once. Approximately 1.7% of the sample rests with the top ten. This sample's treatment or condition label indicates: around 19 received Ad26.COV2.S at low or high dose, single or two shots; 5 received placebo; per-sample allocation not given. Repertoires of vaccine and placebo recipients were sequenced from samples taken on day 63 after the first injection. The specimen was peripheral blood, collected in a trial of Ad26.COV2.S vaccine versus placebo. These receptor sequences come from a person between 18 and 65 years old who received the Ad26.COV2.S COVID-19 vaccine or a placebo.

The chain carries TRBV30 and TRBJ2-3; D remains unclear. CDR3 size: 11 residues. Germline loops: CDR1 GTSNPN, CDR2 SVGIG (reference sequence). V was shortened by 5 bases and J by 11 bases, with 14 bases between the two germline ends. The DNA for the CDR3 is TGTGCCTGGCTTTTCGGTGGATGGCAGTATTTT. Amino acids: CAWLFGGWQYF.

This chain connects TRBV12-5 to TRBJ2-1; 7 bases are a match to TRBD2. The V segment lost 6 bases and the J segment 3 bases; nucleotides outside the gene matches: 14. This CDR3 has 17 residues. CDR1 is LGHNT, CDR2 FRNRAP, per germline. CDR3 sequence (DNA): TGTGCTAGTGGCCGGGGTTGGGGACTACCCAACTACAATGAGCAGTTCTTC. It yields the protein CASGRGWGLPNYNEQFF.

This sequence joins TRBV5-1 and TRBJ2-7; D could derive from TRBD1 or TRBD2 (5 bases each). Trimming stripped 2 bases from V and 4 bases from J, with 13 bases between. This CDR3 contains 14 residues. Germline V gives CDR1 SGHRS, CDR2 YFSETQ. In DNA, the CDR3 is TGCGCCAGCAGCTTAGGGACGGGTGTATACGAGCAGTACTTC. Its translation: CASSLGTGVYEQYF.